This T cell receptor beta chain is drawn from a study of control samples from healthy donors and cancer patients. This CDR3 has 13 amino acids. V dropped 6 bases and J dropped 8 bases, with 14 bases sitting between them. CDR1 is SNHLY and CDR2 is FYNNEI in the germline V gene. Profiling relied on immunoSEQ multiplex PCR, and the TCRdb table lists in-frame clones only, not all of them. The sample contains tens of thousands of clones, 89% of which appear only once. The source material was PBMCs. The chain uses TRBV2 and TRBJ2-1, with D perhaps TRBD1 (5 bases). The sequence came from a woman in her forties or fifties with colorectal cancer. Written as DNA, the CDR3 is TGTGCCAGCAGACCGCAGGGATTCGATGAGCAGTTCTTC. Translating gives CASRPQGFDEQFF.